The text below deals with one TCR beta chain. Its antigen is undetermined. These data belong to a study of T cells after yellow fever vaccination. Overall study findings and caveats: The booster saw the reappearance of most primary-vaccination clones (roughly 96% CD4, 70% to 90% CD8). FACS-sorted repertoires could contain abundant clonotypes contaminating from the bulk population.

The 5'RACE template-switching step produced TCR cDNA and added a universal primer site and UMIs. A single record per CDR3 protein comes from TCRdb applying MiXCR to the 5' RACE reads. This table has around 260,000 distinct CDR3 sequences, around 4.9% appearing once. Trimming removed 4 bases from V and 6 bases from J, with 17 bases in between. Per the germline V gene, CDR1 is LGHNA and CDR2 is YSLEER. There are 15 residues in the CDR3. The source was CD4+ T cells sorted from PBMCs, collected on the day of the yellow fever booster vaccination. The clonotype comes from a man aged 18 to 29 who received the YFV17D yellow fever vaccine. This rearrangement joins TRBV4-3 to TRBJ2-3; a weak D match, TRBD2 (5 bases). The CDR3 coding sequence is TGCGCCAGCAGCCCTCTCGGACTGGGAGCGGATACGCAGTATTTT. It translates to CASSPLGLGADTQYF.